The rows below give T cell receptor beta chains drawn from one sample of a study of CD8 T cells in Susac syndrome. TCRdb re-called the immunoSEQ multiplex PCR reads with MiXCR, one entry per CDR3 protein. This sample yields some 130,000 distinct CDR3 sequences, of which 91% are seen a single time; 0.2% to 0.25% belongs to the top ten. Input material: CD8+ T cells from PBMCs. The receptors here all came from a human donor with multiple sclerosis. The CDR3 runs from the conserved cysteine through the conserved F or W. Fields, in order: clone size, V gene, J gene, D gene, CDR3 DNA, CDR3 protein. D genes are given only for firm matches. Size tells how often a clone was seen (once, few, many) or the class of an expanded clone, and some rows leave it out.

-	TRBV20-1	TRBJ2-7	-	TGCAGTGCTTTGAGGTATTACGAGCAGTACTTC	CSALRYYEQYF
few	TRBV19	TRBJ2-7	TRBD1	TGTGCCAGTAGCGGCAGGGGGTACTACGAGCAGTACTTC	CASSGRGYYEQYF
-	TRBV10-3	TRBJ1-1	-	TGTGCCATCAGTGAGTCGGGAGAGGGGGGGAGCACTGAAGCTTTCTTT	CAISESGEGGSTEAFF
-	TRBV2	TRBJ2-1	-	TGTGCCAGCAGGGTTCATCCGACCTCCTTGGAGGAGCAGTTCTTC	CASRVHPTSLEEQFF
few	TRBV14	TRBJ2-1	-	TGTGCCAGCAGCCGGTATGACGGTAACAATGAGCAGTTCTTC	CASSRYDGNNEQFF
-	TRBV7-9	TRBJ1-1	TRBD1	TGTGCCAGCGGACAGGGTAGTCACACTGAACCTTTCTTT	CASGQGSHTEPFF
-	TRBV5-1	TRBJ2-4	-	TGCGCCAGCAGCTTGTTCGGGGAGGAAGATCAGTACTTC	CASSLFGEEDQYF
-	TRBV19	TRBJ2-2	-	TGTGCCAGTAGTATCCTCTCCGGGGGGCGAGGGGAGCTGTTTTTT	CASSILSGGRGELFF
-	TRBV30	TRBJ2-7	TRBD2	TGTGCCTGGAGCCCGGGACTAGGTACCTACGAGCAGTACTTC	CAWSPGLGTYEQYF
-	TRBV11-2	TRBJ2-7	-	TGTGCCAGCAGCTACCGGTACGGGGGATCCTACGAGCAGTACTTC	CASSYRYGGSYEQYF
-	TRBV29-1	TRBJ2-7	-	TGCAGCGTTGCTCTGGTTCAAACGGGAGCCTACGAGCAGTACTTC	CSVALVQTGAYEQYF
-	TRBV27	TRBJ1-2	TRBD1	TGTGCCAGCAGTCCCCACCAGGGGGCAACGGACTATGGCTACACCTTC	CASSPHQGATDYGYTF
-	TRBV6-5	TRBJ2-5	TRBD1	TGTGCCAGCAGACTTCGGACAGGGCATGAGACCCAGTACTTC	CASRLRTGHETQYF
-	TRBV10-2	TRBJ2-7	-	TGCGCCAGCAGTGAGGGGACATTCGAGCAGTACTTC	CASSEGTFEQYF
once	TRBV7-8	TRBJ2-1	-	TGTGCCAGCAGCCCTGGACGGCTCGAGTACAATGAGCAGTTCTTC	CASSPGRLEYNEQFF
-	TRBV5-1	TRBJ2-7	-	TGCGCCAGCAGCTTGGAGTGGAGCGGGCTTTACGAGCAGTACTTC	CASSLEWSGLYEQYF
-	TRBV6-2/TRBV6-3	TRBJ2-7	-	TGTGCCAGCAGTTCCTCCGGGCAGGCTTACTCCTACGAGCAGTACTTC	CASSSSGQAYSYEQYF
-	TRBV6-5	TRBJ2-7	-	TGTGCCAGCAGTTACGAGCCGGGGTCGTACGAGCAGTACTTC	CASSYEPGSYEQYF
-	TRBV5-1	TRBJ2-2	-	TGCGCCAGCAGCTCCCTCGGGTCCGGGGAGCTGTTTTTT	CASSSLGSGELFF
-	TRBV7-9	TRBJ2-2	-	TGTGCCAGCAGCTCGACTGACTTAGGAGCCGGGGAGCTGTTTTTT	CASSSTDLGAGELFF
-	TRBV12-3/TRBV12-4	TRBJ2-1	-	TGTGCCAGCAGTTTAGCTGAGGCGGAGCAGTTCTTC	CASSLAEAEQFF
-	TRBV7-9	TRBJ1-5	-	TGTGCCAGCAGCCTGGCGTCAGGGAATCAGCCCCAGCATTTT	CASSLASGNQPQHF
-	TRBV4-1	TRBJ2-1	TRBD2	TGCGCCAGCAGTTTCCAGCGGGAGGGTGAGCAGTTCTTC	CASSFQREGEQFF
-	TRBV13	TRBJ1-1	-	TGTGCCAGCCGGGCCCGGGACCCCAAGAAAGCTTTCTTT	CASRARDPKKAFF
-	TRBV29-1	TRBJ1-1	-	TGCAGCGTTTTACGACAAGCCTCTGAAGCTTTCTTT	CSVLRQASEAFF
-	TRBV5-4	TRBJ1-1	TRBD1	TGTGCCAGCAGCCATACAGGGGCGGACACTGAAGCTTTCTTT	CASSHTGADTEAFF
-	TRBV6-2/TRBV6-3	TRBJ1-1	TRBD1	TGTGCCAGCAGTTACCCCACGACAGGGAAGGCTTTCTTT	CASSYPTTGKAFF
-	TRBV6-2/TRBV6-3	TRBJ1-1	-	TGTGCCAGCAAATACAACATGAGAATAGAGAACATCGGGGGTGAAGCTTTCTTT	CASKYNMRIENIGGEAFF
-	TRBV12-3/TRBV12-4	TRBJ2-7	TRBD2	TGTGCCAGCAGTTTGACTAGCGGCCACGAGCAGTACTTC	CASSLTSGHEQYF
-	TRBV28	TRBJ2-7	TRBD1	TGTGCCAGCAGAGGGGGCCGGGACGGTCGATTCTACGAGCAGTACTTC	CASRGGRDGRFYEQYF
-	TRBV13	TRBJ1-2	-	TGTGCCAGCAGCTTCATCCGAGGCTACACCTTC	CASSFIRGYTF
-	TRBV5-5	TRBJ1-1	-	TGTGCCAGCAGCCCGGCCGAAGGAGCTGAAGCTTTCTTT	CASSPAEGAEAFF
once	TRBV12-3/TRBV12-4	TRBJ2-2	-	TGTGCCAGCAGTTTAAGGAGCGGGGAGCTGTTTTTT	CASSLRSGELFF
-	TRBV12-3/TRBV12-4	TRBJ2-1	-	TGTGCCAACGGGGGGGGACAGGACAATGAGCAGTTCTTC	CANGGGQDNEQFF
-	TRBV4-3	TRBJ2-7	TRBD2	TGCGCCAGCAGCCCTTCCGGGACTAGAATGCCATACGAGCAGTACTTC	CASSPSGTRMPYEQYF
-	TRBV3-1	TRBJ2-1	-	TGTGCCAGCAGACCCTGGGCAGACTACAATGAGCAGTTCTTC	CASRPWADYNEQFF
-	TRBV5-5	TRBJ1-4	-	TGTGCCAGCAGCTCCGGACAGACAACTAATGAAAAACTGTTTTTT	CASSSGQTTNEKLFF
-	TRBV5-5	TRBJ2-3	-	TGTGCCAGCAGCTTCTTTGGCGGGAACCCGGCAGATACGCAGTATTTT	CASSFFGGNPADTQYF
-	TRBV11-2	TRBJ2-1	TRBD2	TGTGCCAGCAGCTTAGTGGGAGGGGATTCCTACAATGAGCAGTTCTTC	CASSLVGGDSYNEQFF
once	TRBV5-1	TRBJ2-1	TRBD1	TGCGCCAGCAGCCGGGGACAGAGCTCCTACAATGAGCAGTTCTTC	CASSRGQSSYNEQFF
once	TRBV27	TRBJ2-3	-	TGTGCCAGCAGACCCCGGAGTCCGGCAGATACGCAGTATTTT	CASRPRSPADTQYF
-	TRBV15	TRBJ2-2	-	TGTGCCACCAGCGCAGGGGTTCCCGGGGAGCTGTTTTTT	CATSAGVPGELFF
-	TRBV20-1	TRBJ2-2	-	TGCAGTGCTAGAGATATGGGGTCCGGGGAGCTGTTTTTT	CSARDMGSGELFF
-	TRBV6-5	TRBJ1-5	-	TGTGCCAGCAGTTACTTCGCGGGGAATCAGCCCCAGCATTTT	CASSYFAGNQPQHF
-	TRBV5-4	TRBJ2-5	-	TGTGCCAGCAGCTTGAAATTGCTAGCAGTCGAGACCCAGTACTTC	CASSLKLLAVETQYF
-	TRBV2	TRBJ2-7	TRBD1	TGTGCCAGCAGTGAAGCTATCGTGACAGGGGGCTCCTACGAGCAGTACTTC	CASSEAIVTGGSYEQYF
-	TRBV20-1	TRBJ1-1	-	TGCAGTGCTAGAGTACAGGGAATGAACACTGAAGCTTTCTTT	CSARVQGMNTEAFF
-	TRBV6-2/TRBV6-3	TRBJ2-7	TRBD1	TGTGCCAGCAGACCACAGGGGAAAACCTACGAGCAGTACTTC	CASRPQGKTYEQYF
-	TRBV7-2	TRBJ2-7	-	TGTGCCAGCAGCTTACCAGGGAGCTCCTACGAGCAGTACTTC	CASSLPGSSYEQYF
-	TRBV13	TRBJ2-7	-	TGTGCCAGCAGCTCCACAGGGACTTTTTACGAGCAGTACTTC	CASSSTGTFYEQYF
-	TRBV27	TRBJ2-4	TRBD2	TGTGCCAGCAGTTTTTTAGCGGGGTCAGAGATTCAGTACTTC	CASSFLAGSEIQYF
-	TRBV6-6	TRBJ2-7	-	TGTGCCAGCAGTACCGACAGCGTCGAGCAGTACTTC	CASSTDSVEQYF
-	TRBV27	TRBJ2-7	-	TGTGCCAGCAGTGTTGAGGGGCCAGGCCCCTACGAGCAGTACTTC	CASSVEGPGPYEQYF
-	TRBV19	TRBJ2-2	TRBD2	TGTGCCAGTAGTGCTCCCGGGACTAGCTATGGGGAGCTGTTTTTT	CASSAPGTSYGELFF